The T cell receptor beta chain under discussion was sequenced for a study of shared T cell receptors in the human thymus. The repertoire was sequenced with immunoSEQ multiplex PCR; TCRdb's copy has only in-frame clones and lacks some. Counted here are hundreds of thousands of clones, approximately 88% occurring once; the ten biggest clones make up approximately 0.011%. Trimming cost V 4 bases and J 1 base; bases outside gene matches: 10. This CDR3 has 16 residues. CDR1 and CDR2 from the germline V gene are SGHRS and YFSETQ. The data were also submitted as part of a second study, on human thymus T cells. That paper adds: The sample donors, healthy Finnish infants, were having corrective surgery for congenital heart defects. Blood and thymic repertoires both appeared biased in V and J gene usage. Related research has reported that thymic repertoires overlap highly among unrelated individuals.

Specimen: thymocytes. The chain employs TRBV5-1 and TRBJ2-7; 8 bases fit TRBD1. The sequence came from a boy under two years old with a congenital heart defect. CDR3 bases: TGCGCCAGCAGCAACCATCGACAGGGGAGTTCCTACGAGCAGTACTTC. Protein sequence: CASSNHRQGSSYEQYF.